Below are 32 T cell receptor beta chains sequenced from a single sample in a study of blood T cell repertoires in COVID-19. The table came from immunoSEQ multiplex PCR; TCRdb's copy has only in-frame clones and leaves some out. The sample consists of 100,000 or so clones, roughly 83% of them appearing once. Sequencing was performed on peripheral blood. These TCRs come from a woman aged 55-70 years with acute or convalescent COVID-19.

By frequency in the sample, this clone is medium-sized. The chain combines TRBV18 with TRBJ2-1, with TRBD2 as a possible D gene (6 bases). V was trimmed by 6 bases and J by 2 bases, leaving 14 bases between them. The CDR3 runs 15 residues. CDR1 is KGHSH and CDR2 is LQKENI in the germline V gene. This CDR3 reads CASSPRGEAYNEQFF. DNA for the CDR3: TGTGCCAGCTCCCCGCGAGGGGAGGCCTACAATGAGCAGTTCTTC.

This chain uses TRBV5-1 with TRBJ2-3, with 9 bases fitting TRBD2. The germline V gene has CDR1 SGHRS and CDR2 YFSETQ. CDR3 length equals 16 residues. Unmatched junction bases numbered 10, after V lost 4 bases and J lost 4 bases. The CDR3 bases are TGCGCCAGCAGCCCCTCGGGCGGGGGGGTCTCAGATACGCAGTATTTT. It is translated as CASSPSGGGVSDTQYF. The variable domain in full, completed from reference TRBV5-1 and TRBJ2-3, reads KAGVTQTPRYLIKTRGQQVTLSCSPISGHRSVSWYQQTPGQGLQFLFEYFSETQRNKGNFPGRFSGRQFSNSRSEMNVSTLELGDSALYLCASSPSGGGVSDTQYFGPGTRLTVL.

The chain has TRBV28 and TRBJ1-2, with 8 bases lining up with TRBD1. J was trimmed by 3 bases and V by 6 bases; bases with no gene match: 6. Germline V CDR1 and CDR2: MDHEN, SYDVKM. This CDR3 has 14 amino acids. Written as DNA, the CDR3 is TGTGCCAGCAGCGCAGGGGGCTGGGACTATGGCTACACCTTC. It is translated as CASSAGGWDYGYTF.

The chain carries TRBV13 and TRBJ2-7, with D maybe TRBD1 (5 bases). V was shortened by 3 bases and J by 4 bases, with 13 bases between the two germline ends. The germline gives CDR1 PRHDT, CDR2 FYEKMQ (reference sequence). This CDR3 is built from 14 residues. Written as DNA, the CDR3 is TGTGCCAGCAGCTTTCGACAGACGTCGTACGAGCAGTACTTC. Protein: CASSFRQTSYEQYF.

This clone has more than one count but fewer than ten. The chain has TRBV9 and TRBJ2-7, with 7 bases identical to TRBD1. Germline loops: CDR1 SGDLS, CDR2 YYNGEE. The ends lost 4 bases at V and 2 bases at J; junction bases unmatched: 6. The CDR3 has 14 residues. CDR3 nucleotides: TGTGCCAGCAGCAAGGACGGGACAGCCTACGAGCAGTACTTC. Amino acids: CASSKDGTAYEQYF. Based on the CDR3 plus reference TRBV9 and TRBJ2-7, the full variable domain is DSGVTQTPKHLITATGQRVTLRCSPRSGDLSVYWYQQSLDQGLQFLIQYYNGEERAKGNILERFSAQQFPDLHSELNLSSLELGDSALYFCASSKDGTAYEQYFGPGTRLTVT.

This clone was picked up a small number of times. The gene calls are TRBV9 and TRBJ1-6; D might be TRBD1 (5 bases). V was pared by 1 base and J by 5 bases, with 10 bases between. The length of the CDR3 is 15 residues. Germline CDR1 is SGDLS and CDR2 is YYNGEE. CDR3 loop: CASSVREGHNSPLHF. The CDR3 DNA follows: TGTGCCAGCAGCGTAAGGGAGGGACATAATTCACCCCTCCACTTT.

This clone was detected only once. This chain uses TRBV7-3 with TRBJ1-1; 7 bases are shared with TRBD1. Germline V lookup: CDR1 SGHTA, CDR2 FQGTGA. With V trimmed by 2 bases and J by 6 bases, 6 bases remained unmatched. The length of the CDR3 is 14 residues. The DNA for the CDR3 is TGTGCCAGCAGCTTAGTGGGCAGGGGGTCTGAAGCTTTCTTT. Its translation is CASSLVGRGSEAFF.

This sequence joins TRBV10-3 and TRBJ1-1; TRBD1 is a possible D gene (6 bases). The CDR3 runs to 13 residues. The germline V gene encodes CDR1 ENHRY and CDR2 SYGVKD. V lost 8 bases and J 3 bases, leaving 13 bases between the germline ends. The CDR3 DNA reads as TGTGCCATCGGGGGGGACATTTACACTGAAGCTTTCTTT. Amino acid sequence: CAIGGDIYTEAFF.

The rearrangement joins TRBV5-1 to TRBJ1-1, with 8 positions matching TRBD1. The CDR3 totals 13 residues. In germline, CDR1 is SGHRS, CDR2 YFSETQ. Trimming at V came to 2 bases and at J to 8 bases, leaving 5 bases not matched to a gene. CDR3 loop: CASSFGQGWEAFF. In DNA form, the CDR3 reads TGCGCCAGCAGCTTTGGACAGGGATGGGAAGCTTTCTTT.

The chain employs TRBV5-6 and TRBJ2-7; TRBD1 matches 8 bases. The germline gives CDR1 SGHDT, CDR2 YYEEEE. V gave up 5 bases and J gave up 5 bases; unmatched junction bases: 9. CDR3 length: 14 residues. CDR3 sequence reads: CASSSYRGDDEQYF. The CDR3 DNA follows: TGTGCCAGCAGTTCGTACAGGGGGGACGACGAGCAGTACTTC.

The chain carries TRBV21-1 and TRBJ1-1. TRBV21-1 is described as a pseudogene. The CDR3 totals 14 residues. Written as DNA, the CDR3 is TGTGCCAGCAGAGAGGACGGGAAGAACACTGAAGCTTTCTTT. Translation gives CASREDGKNTEAFF.

This clone was seen a few times. This chain uses TRBV15 with TRBJ1-5, with a weak D call TRBD1 (6 bases). This CDR3 has 18 residues. V dropped 0 bases and J dropped 9 bases, with 24 bases sitting between them. CDR1 LNHNV and CDR2 YYDKDF come from the germline V gene (reference sequence). The CDR3 sequence: CATSRDLSRGRGYLPQHF. The DNA for the CDR3 is TGTGCCACCAGCAGAGATCTCTCGCGGGGGCGCGGTTACCTGCCCCAGCATTTT. Complete variable domain (other parts from reference TRBV15 and TRBJ1-5): DAMVIQNPRYQVTQFGKPVTLSCSQTLNHNVMYWYQQKSSQAPKLLFHYYDKDFNNEADTPDNFQSRRPNTSFCFLDIRSPGLGDTAMYLCATSRDLSRGRGYLPQHFGDGTRLSIL.

V usage is TRBV2 and J usage is TRBJ1-6; D remains unclear. The germline gives CDR1 SNHLY, CDR2 FYNNEI. CDR3 length equals 14 residues. V lost 4 bases to trimming and J lost 3 bases, with 7 bases between them. The CDR3 sequence: CASSGAGYNSPLHF. The CDR3 bases are TGTGCCAGCAGTGGCGCGGGCTATAATTCACCCCTCCACTTT. Together with reference TRBV2 and TRBJ1-6, the CDR3 gives the full variable domain: EPEVTQTPSHQVTQMGQEVILRCVPISNHLYFYWYRQILGQKVEFLVSFYNNEISEKSEIFDDQFSVERPDGSNFTLKIRSTKLEDSAMYFCASSGAGYNSPLHFGNGTRLTVT.

CDR3 bases: TGTGCCAGCAGCTTAGCTCTGCGGGTCCCCCGTAAAGAGACCCAGTACTTC. Encoded protein: CASSLALRVPRKETQYF. This chain uses TRBV7-9 with TRBJ2-5; D is possibly TRBD2 (5 bases). CDR3 length: 17 amino acids. Trimming shortened V by 0 bases and J by 3 bases, and 17 bases separated the two germline ends. Germline CDR1 and CDR2: SEHNR and FQNEAQ (reference sequence).

This chain joins TRBV19 and TRBJ1-1, with D perhaps matching TRBD1 (5 bases). The germline V gene encodes CDR1 LNHDA and CDR2 SQIVND (reference sequence). Trimming removed 6 bases at V and 5 bases at J, with 13 bases between. The CDR3 length is 13 residues. CDR3 in DNA: TGTGCCAGTAGCGCTACAGGTCAAACTGAAGCTTTCTTT. It is translated as CASSATGQTEAFF.

In this sample, this clone turned up a few times. The CDR3 bases are TGTGCCAGCAGCCACTCAAAGGGTTACGGGGTAGCGGTCTACGAGCAGTACTTC. Its translation is CASSHSKGYGVAVYEQYF. The chain has TRBV4-2 and TRBJ2-7, with TRBD2 as a possible D gene (6 bases). CDR3 length: 18 residues. The germline gives CDR1 LGHNA, CDR2 YNFKEQ. Trimming took off 3 bases at V and 3 bases at J, with 24 bases between the two ends.

Written as DNA, the CDR3 is TGTGCCACCAGTCGGGGGGAAAGCACAGATACGCAGTATTTT. Its translation is CATSRGESTDTQYF. The rearrangement links TRBV24-1 to TRBJ2-3; 7 bases are a match to TRBD2. Germline values: CDR1 KGHDR, CDR2 SFDVKD. The CDR3 contains 14 residues. With 6 bases clipped from V and 0 bases from J, the junction kept 2 bases outside the gene matches.

The rearrangement joins TRBV6-2 or TRBV6-3 to TRBJ1-5; 12 nucleotides match TRBD1. This CDR3 comprises 17 residues. Germline loops: CDR1 MNHEY, CDR2 SVGEGT. The junction had 9 bases not matched to a gene; V was cut back by 5 bases and J by 4 bases. CDR3 sequence (DNA): TGTGCCAGCAGTGGGGGGACAGGGGGCAACGGGAATCAGCCCCAGCATTTT. It specifies CASSGGTGGNGNQPQHF.

This chain links TRBV29-1 with TRBJ1-2; no clear D gene. The germline V and J ends were trimmed by 2 bases and 4 bases, with 8 bases remaining between them. The CDR3 loop spans 12 amino acids. Looked up from germline, CDR1 is SQVTM and CDR2 is ANQGSEA. The CDR3 bases are TGCAGCGTTGAACACACCTCCTATGGCTACACCTTC. Protein: CSVEHTSYGYTF. Full variable domain (rest looked up from reference TRBV29-1 and TRBJ1-2): SAVISQKPSRDICQRGTSLTIQCQVDSQVTMMFWYRQQPGQSLTLIATANQGSEATYESGFVIDKFPISRPNLTFSTLTVSNMSPEDSSIYLCSVEHTSYGYTFGSGTRLTVV.

The rearrangement joins TRBV24-1 to TRBJ2-1, with D maybe TRBD1 (7 bases). CDR3 length: 17 amino acids. CDR1 and CDR2 (germline): KGHDR, SFDVKD. V lost 4 bases and J 1 base, leaving 16 bases between the germline ends. CDR3 nucleotide sequence: TGTGCCACCAGTGACTCACGCGGGACAGATTCCTACAATGAGCAGTTCTTC. Protein sequence: CATSDSRGTDSYNEQFF.

The gene calls are TRBV4-3 and TRBJ1-1; D might be TRBD1 (6 bases). With 3 bases removed from V and 6 bases from J, the gap between germline ends came to 14 bases. The CDR3 is 14 residues long. Germline CDR1 and CDR2: LGHNA and YSLEER. CDR3 residues: CASSHRQGPSEAFF. CDR3 nucleotide sequence: TGCGCCAGCAGCCACCGCCAGGGGCCCTCTGAAGCTTTCTTT.

The genes are TRBV3-1 (or the pseudogene TRBV3-2) and TRBJ2-1, with D perhaps TRBD2 (6 bases). V gave up 1 base and J gave up 3 bases, with 10 bases separating them. Germline V gene lookup returns CDR1 LGHDT and CDR2 YNNKEL (reference sequence). CDR3 length equals 15 residues. In DNA form, the CDR3 reads TGTGCCAGCAGCCAAGCGGAGGGATTCTACAATGAGCAGTTCTTC. It is translated as CASSQAEGFYNEQFF.

The CDR3 DNA reads TGTGCCAGCAGCTTAGATCTCGGACAGGGGGCGTACGAGCAGTACTTC. It encodes CASSLDLGQGAYEQYF. This rearrangement joins TRBV7-9 to TRBJ2-7, with 11 bases aligning to TRBD1. The CDR3 loop spans 16 amino acids. Unmatched junction bases numbered 6, after V lost 1 base and J lost 4 bases. The germline V gene encodes CDR1 SEHNR and CDR2 FQNEAQ (reference sequence).

The V and J genes are TRBV5-1 and TRBJ2-3; TRBD2 aligns across 10 bases. CDR3 length: 15 residues. Unmatched junction bases numbered 6, after V lost 4 bases and J lost 4 bases. The germline gives CDR1 SGHRS, CDR2 YFSETQ. The CDR3 is CASSPGTSVSDTQYF. The CDR3 DNA sequence: TGCGCCAGCAGCCCCGGGACTAGCGTTTCAGATACGCAGTATTTT.

The rearrangement uses TRBV10-2 and TRBJ2-3; 9 bases agree with TRBD1. V dropped 2 bases and J dropped 5; count of bases not matched to a gene: 5. This CDR3 contains 15 residues. Germline V gene lookup returns CDR1 WSHSY and CDR2 SAAADI. The CDR3 spells CASSEIGQGQDTQYF. The DNA for the CDR3 is TGCGCCAGCAGTGAGATTGGACAGGGGCAAGATACGCAGTATTTT.

V and J are TRBV5-1 and TRBJ1-1; D possibly corresponds to TRBD1 (5 bases). Trimming shortened V by 0 bases and J by 1 base, and 7 bases separated the two germline ends. Per the germline V gene, CDR1 is SGHRS and CDR2 is YFSETQ. The CDR3 sequence is 14 residues long. The CDR3 sequence: CASSLDRRNTEAFF. CDR3 nucleotide sequence: TGCGCCAGCAGCTTGGACAGGCGGAACACTGAAGCTTTCTTT.

The J gene is TRBJ1-5, the V gene TRBV27; 10 nucleotides match TRBD1. The V gene end was trimmed by 5 bases and the J gene end by 3 bases; junction bases not matched to a gene: 7. The CDR3 is 16 amino acids. Germline lookup yields CDR1 MNHEY and CDR2 SMNVEV (reference sequence). CDR3 loop: CASSPWTGGPNQPQHF. The CDR3, as DNA: TGTGCCAGCAGTCCATGGACAGGGGGTCCCAATCAGCCCCAGCATTTT.

This clone was seen ten or more times. The CDR3: CASSQNNYGYTF. DNA for the CDR3: TGTGCCAGCAGCCAAAATAACTATGGCTACACCTTC. The chain joins TRBV2 to TRBJ1-2; D is ambiguous. Germline V gives CDR1 SNHLY, CDR2 FYNNEI. Trimming cost V 6 bases and J 1 base, with 6 bases left between them. The CDR3 has 12 residues.

CDR3 nucleotides: TGTGCCAGCAGCCAAACAGGGTTAGAGCAGTTCTTC. Translating it yields CASSQTGLEQFF. The chain has TRBV3-1 (or the pseudogene TRBV3-2) and TRBJ2-1, with TRBD1 as a possible D gene (6 bases). Trimming stripped 2 bases from V and 10 bases from J, with 9 bases between. Germline CDR1 reads LGHDT; CDR2 reads YNNKEL (reference sequence). This CDR3 is 12 amino acids long.

The CDR3 here is CASSLRGPAAYGYTF. The CDR3 nucleotides read TGTGCCAGTAGTTTGAGAGGCCCCGCCGCCTATGGCTACACCTTC. The V and J genes are TRBV19 and TRBJ1-2; D is undetermined. This CDR3 has 15 residues. Trimming took 5 bases from V and 4 from J, leaving 17 bases between them. The germline gives CDR1 LNHDA, CDR2 SQIVND (reference sequence).

CDR3 sequence (DNA): TGTGCCAGCAGACGGGACAGGGTTCGTGGCTACACCTTC. It yields the protein CASRRDRVRGYTF. The chain uses TRBV6-5 and TRBJ1-2; 9 nucleotides agree with TRBD1. Unmatched junction bases numbered 6, after V lost 6 bases and J lost 7 bases. This CDR3 has 13 amino acids. The germline gives CDR1 MNHEY, CDR2 SVGAGI.

The genes are TRBV11-2 and TRBJ2-3; a possible D gene is TRBD1 (6 bases). V lost 1 base to trimming and J lost 2 bases, with 7 bases between them. Germline CDR1 reads SGHAT; CDR2 reads FQNNGV. The CDR3 extends over 14 amino acids. CDR3 region: CASSLGDNTDTQYF. CDR3 bases: TGTGCCAGCAGCTTAGGGGACAACACAGATACGCAGTATTTT.